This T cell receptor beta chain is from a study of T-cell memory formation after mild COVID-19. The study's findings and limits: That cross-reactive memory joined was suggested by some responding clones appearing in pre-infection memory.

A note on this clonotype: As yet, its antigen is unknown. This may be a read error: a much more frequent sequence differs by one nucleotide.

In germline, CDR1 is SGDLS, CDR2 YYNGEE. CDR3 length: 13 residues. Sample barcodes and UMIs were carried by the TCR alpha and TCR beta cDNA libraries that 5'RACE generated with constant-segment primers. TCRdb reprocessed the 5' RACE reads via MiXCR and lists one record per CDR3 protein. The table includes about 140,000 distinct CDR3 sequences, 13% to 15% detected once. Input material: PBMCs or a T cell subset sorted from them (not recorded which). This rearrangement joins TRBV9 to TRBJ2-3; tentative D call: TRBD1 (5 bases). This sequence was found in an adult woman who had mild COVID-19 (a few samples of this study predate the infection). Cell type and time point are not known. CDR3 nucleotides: TGTGCCAGCAGCGTGAGGACAACAGATACGCAGTGTTTT. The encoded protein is CASSVRTTDTQCF.